Given below is one TCR beta chain in context. Per the authors' pipeline: Estimates of nucleated cell counts were drawn from the amplification of reference gene primers. Clones were sequenced by immunoSEQ multiplex PCR, and TCRdb holds only the in-frame ones, with some missing. V, J and clone size are those of that table, while D and trimming were read from the DNA. This sample has roughly 150,000 clones, with roughly 85% found just once. The CDR3 is 16 residues long. The sample belongs to a study of blood T cell repertoires in COVID-19. Study-wide context: The United States, Italy and Spain supplied acute and convalescent COVID-19 samples. PBMCs, B-cell-depleted T cells, or T cells were the source of the cDNA or gDNA that made up the material.

This sequence was found in a woman of 80 years or more with active or convalescent COVID-19. Sample: peripheral blood. The chain joins TRBV21-1 to TRBJ1-2; TRBD1 was called by the table and not checked on the DNA. TRBV21-1 is deemed a pseudogene. The CDR3 DNA follows: TGTGCCAGCAGCAAAGGGTCGGGCAGGGGGGACGATGGCTACACCTTC. It translates to CASSKGSGRGDDGYTF.